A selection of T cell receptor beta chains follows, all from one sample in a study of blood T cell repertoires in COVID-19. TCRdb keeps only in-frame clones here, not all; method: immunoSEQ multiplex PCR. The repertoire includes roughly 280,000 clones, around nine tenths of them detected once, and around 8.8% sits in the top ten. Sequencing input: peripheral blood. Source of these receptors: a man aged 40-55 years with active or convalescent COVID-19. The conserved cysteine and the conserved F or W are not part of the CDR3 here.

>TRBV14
ASSQDLYTEAF
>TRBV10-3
AIREGLAGGHEQY
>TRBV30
AWSVGASGSDTQY
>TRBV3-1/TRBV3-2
ASSQDLTGYEQY
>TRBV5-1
ASSLEGGQGGTEAF
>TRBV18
ASSLEGGSSPLH
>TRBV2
ASSEFSARDNEQF
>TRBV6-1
ASSDAGGSYEQY
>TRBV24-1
ASAGGQEGSPLH
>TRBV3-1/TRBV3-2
ASRGLGYEQY
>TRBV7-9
ASSLGSGQDQPQH
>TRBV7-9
ASSIQTGEGEKLF
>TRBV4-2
ASSHGDQPQH
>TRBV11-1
ASSSGTGNTGELF
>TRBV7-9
ASNPTASVSNQPQH
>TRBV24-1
ATSDSTSNNEQF
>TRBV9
ASSVEGTNPLQQF
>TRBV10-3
AISSTGNQPQH
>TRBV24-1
ATSDLTGSQY
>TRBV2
ASQPWTGKYEQY
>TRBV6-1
ASSDGDRYGYT
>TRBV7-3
ASSPGQFFAQH
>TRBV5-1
ASSWTPGGEAF
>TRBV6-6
ASSFPGLAGYNEQF
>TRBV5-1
ASSLASAGLNYGYT
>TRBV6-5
ASSLGQYQPQH
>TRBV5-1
ASSWQGATNEKLF
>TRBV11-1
ASSFTGDTEAF
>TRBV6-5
ASKGAQTQY
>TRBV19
ASSTAVVTPNEKLF
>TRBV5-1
ASSLSGAEKLF
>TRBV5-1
ASSSSRTGVGNTIY
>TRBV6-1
ASSEAVLAGYNEQF
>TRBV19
ASSNPGQGLYGYT
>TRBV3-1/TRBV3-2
ASSQGHVVTSGRGETQY